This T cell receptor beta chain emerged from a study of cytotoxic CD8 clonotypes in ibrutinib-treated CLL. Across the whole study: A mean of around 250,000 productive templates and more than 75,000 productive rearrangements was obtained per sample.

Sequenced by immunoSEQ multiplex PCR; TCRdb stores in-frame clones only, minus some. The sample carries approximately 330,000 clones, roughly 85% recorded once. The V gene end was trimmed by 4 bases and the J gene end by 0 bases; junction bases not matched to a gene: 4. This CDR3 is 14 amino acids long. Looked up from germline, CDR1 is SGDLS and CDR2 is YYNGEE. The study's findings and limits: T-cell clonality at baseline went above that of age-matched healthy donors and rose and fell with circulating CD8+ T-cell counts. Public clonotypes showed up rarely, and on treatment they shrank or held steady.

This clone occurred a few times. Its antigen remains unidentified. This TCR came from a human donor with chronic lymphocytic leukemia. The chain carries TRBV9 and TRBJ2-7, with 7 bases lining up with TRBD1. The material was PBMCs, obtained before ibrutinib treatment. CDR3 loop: CASSRTGSSYEQYF. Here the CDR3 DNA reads TGTGCCAGCAGCAGGACAGGAAGCTCCTACGAGCAGTACTTC.